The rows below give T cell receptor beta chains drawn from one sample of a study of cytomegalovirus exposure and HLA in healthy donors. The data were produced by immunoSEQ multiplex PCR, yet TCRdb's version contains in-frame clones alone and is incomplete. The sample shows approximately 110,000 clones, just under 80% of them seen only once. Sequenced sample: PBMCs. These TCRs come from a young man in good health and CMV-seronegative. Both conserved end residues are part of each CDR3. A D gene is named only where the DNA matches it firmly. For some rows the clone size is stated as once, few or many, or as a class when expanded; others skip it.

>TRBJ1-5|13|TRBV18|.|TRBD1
TGTGCCAGCTCCAGGGGGGAGACTGAGCCCCAGCATTTT
CASSRGETEPQHF
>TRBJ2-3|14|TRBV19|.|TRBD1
TGTGCCACCCTGGATGGACAGGGGTCAGATACGCAGTATTTT
CATLDGQGSDTQYF
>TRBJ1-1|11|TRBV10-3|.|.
TGTGCCAGCCGAGAGAACACTGAAGCTTTCTTT
CASRENTEAFF
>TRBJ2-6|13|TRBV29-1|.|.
TGCAGCGTTGTACTAACAGGTTCCAACGTCCTGACTTTC
CSVVLTGSNVLTF
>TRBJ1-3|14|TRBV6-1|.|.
TGTGCCAGCAGTGAAGCAGGGGCTGGAAACACCATATATTTT
CASSEAGAGNTIYF
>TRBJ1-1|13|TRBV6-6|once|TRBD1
TGTGCCAGCAGTCCCCCAGGGGGGAGTCAAGCTTTCTTT
CASSPPGGSQAFF
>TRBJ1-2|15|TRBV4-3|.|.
TGCGCCAGCAGCCAAGAATCAGGTATGAAAGATGGCTACACCTTC
CASSQESGMKDGYTF
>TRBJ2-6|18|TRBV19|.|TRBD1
TGTGCCAGTACTACCCTCTGGGACAGGGGGTCTGGGGCCAACGTCCTGACTTTC
CASTTLWDRGSGANVLTF
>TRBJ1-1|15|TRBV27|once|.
TGTGCCAGCAGTTTATCATACAGGGTTACCACTGAAGCTTTCTTT
CASSLSYRVTTEAFF
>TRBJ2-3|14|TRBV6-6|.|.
TGTGCCAGCAGTGCGACTCTCGTGTCAGATACGCAGTATTTT
CASSATLVSDTQYF
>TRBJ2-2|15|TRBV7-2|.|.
TGTGCCAGCAGCGAGTCGGGGACGAACACCGGGGAGCTGTTTTTT
CASSESGTNTGELFF
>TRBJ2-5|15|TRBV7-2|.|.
TGTGCCAGCAGCTTAGGTGTCAGGGCTGGGGAGACCCAGTACTTC
CASSLGVRAGETQYF
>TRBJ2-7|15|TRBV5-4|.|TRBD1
TGTGCCAGCAGCTGGTCCCGGGACAGCACCTACGAGCAGTACTTC
CASSWSRDSTYEQYF
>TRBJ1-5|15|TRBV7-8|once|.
TGTGCCAGCAGCTTAGGCAGGGCGGGCAATCAGCCCCAGCATTTT
CASSLGRAGNQPQHF